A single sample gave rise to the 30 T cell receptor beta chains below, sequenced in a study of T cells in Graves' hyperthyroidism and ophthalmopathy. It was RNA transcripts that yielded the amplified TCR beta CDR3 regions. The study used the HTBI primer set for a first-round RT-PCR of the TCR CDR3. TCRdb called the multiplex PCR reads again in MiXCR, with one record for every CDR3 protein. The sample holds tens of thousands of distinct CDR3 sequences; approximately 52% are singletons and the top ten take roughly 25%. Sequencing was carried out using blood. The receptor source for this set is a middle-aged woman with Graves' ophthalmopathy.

Here the CDR3 DNA reads TGTGCCAGCAGTGGCGGGGACCACCAAGAGACCCAGTACTTC. Encoded protein: CASSGGDHQETQYF. This chain connects TRBV2 to TRBJ2-5; a possible D gene is TRBD2 (6 bases). The CDR3 length is 14 residues. Germline V gives CDR1 SNHLY, CDR2 FYNNEI. Trimming removed 4 bases at V and 0 bases at J, with 9 bases between.

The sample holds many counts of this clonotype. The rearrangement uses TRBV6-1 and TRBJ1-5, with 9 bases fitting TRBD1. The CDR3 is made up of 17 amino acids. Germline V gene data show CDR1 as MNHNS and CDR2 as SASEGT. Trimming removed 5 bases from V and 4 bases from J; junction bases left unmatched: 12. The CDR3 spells CASSFRTGDLGNQPQHF. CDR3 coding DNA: TGTGCCAGCAGTTTCCGGACAGGGGACCTTGGGAATCAGCCCCAGCATTTT.

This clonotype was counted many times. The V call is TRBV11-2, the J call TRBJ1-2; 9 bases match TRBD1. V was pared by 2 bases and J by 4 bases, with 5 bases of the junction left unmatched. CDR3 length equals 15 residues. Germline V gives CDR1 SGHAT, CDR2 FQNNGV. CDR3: CASSLSPTGGYGYTF. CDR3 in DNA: TGTGCCAGCAGCTTAAGCCCGACAGGGGGCTATGGCTACACCTTC. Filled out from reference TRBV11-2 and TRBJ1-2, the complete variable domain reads EAGVAQSPRYKIIEKRQSVAFWCNPISGHATLYWYQQILGQGPKLLIQFQNNGVVDDSQLPKDRFSAERLKGVDSTLKIQPAKLEDSAVYLCASSLSPTGGYGYTFGSGTRLTVV.

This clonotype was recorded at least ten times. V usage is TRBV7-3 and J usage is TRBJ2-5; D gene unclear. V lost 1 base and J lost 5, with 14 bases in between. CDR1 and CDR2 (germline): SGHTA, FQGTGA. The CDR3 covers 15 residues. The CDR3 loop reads CASSLMGSLGETQYF. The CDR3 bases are TGTGCCAGCAGCTTAATGGGGTCCTTGGGGGAGACCCAGTACTTC.

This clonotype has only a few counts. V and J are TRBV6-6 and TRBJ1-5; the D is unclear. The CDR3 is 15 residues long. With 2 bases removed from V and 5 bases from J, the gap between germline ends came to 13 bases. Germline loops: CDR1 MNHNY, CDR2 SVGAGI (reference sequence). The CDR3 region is CASSYPDTFDQPQHF. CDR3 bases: TGTGCCAGCAGTTACCCAGACACATTTGATCAGCCCCAGCATTTT.

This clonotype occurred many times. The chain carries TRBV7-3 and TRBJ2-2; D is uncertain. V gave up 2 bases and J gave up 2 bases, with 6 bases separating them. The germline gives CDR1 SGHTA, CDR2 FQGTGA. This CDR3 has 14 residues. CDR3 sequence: CASSLLSNTGELFF. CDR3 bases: TGTGCCAGCAGCTTATTGTCAAACACCGGGGAGCTGTTTTTT.

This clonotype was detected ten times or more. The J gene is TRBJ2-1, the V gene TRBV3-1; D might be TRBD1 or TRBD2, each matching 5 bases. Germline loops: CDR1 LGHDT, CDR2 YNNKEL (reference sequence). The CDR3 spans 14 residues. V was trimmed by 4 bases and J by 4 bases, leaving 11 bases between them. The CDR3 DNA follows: TGTGCCAGCAGCCGAGGGGCAGCATACAATGAGCAGTTCTTC. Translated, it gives CASSRGAAYNEQFF.

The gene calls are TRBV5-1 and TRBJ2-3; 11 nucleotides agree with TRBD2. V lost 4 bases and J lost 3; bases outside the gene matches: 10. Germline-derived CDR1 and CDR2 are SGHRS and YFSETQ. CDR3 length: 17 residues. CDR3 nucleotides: TGCGCCAGCAGCCCCAGACTAGCGGGGTCCACGACAGATACGCAGTATTTT. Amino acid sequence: CASSPRLAGSTTDTQYF.

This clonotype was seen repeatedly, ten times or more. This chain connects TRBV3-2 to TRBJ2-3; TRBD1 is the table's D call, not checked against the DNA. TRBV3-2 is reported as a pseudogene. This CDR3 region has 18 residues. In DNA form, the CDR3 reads TGTGCCAGCAGCCAAGATTTGGGCCTCAAGGGGAACACAGATACGCAGTATTTT. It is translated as CASSQDLGLKGNTDTQYF.

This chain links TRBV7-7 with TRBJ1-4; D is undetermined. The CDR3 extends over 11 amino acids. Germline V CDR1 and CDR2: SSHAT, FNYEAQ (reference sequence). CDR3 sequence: CGTDPNEKLFF. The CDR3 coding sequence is TGTGGCACGGATCCTAATGAAAAACTGTTTTTT.

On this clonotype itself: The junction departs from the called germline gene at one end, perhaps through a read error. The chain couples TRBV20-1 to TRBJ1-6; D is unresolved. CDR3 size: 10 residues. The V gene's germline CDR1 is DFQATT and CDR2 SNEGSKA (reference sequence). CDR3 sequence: CSAPPAGGPF. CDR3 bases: TGCAGTGCCCCCCCAGCGGGAGGGCCCTTT.

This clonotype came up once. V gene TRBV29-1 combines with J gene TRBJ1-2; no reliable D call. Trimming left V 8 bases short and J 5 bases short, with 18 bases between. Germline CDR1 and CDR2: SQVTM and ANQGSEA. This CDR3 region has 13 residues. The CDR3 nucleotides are TGCAGCAGTTCCCGAGGGCTCGGATATGGCTACACCTTC. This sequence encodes CSSSRGLGYGYTF.

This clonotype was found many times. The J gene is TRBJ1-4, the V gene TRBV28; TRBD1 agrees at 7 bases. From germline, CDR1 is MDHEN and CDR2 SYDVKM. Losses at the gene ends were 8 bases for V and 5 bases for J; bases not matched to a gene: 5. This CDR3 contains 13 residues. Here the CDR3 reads CASGGGQNEKLFF. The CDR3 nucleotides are TGTGCCAGCGGTGGGGGACAGAATGAAAAACTGTTTTTT.

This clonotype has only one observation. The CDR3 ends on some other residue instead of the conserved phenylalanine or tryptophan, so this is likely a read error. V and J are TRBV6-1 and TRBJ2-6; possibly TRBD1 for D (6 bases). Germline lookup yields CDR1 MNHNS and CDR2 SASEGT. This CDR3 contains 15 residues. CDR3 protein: CASSETGSGANGLTV. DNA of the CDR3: TGTGCCAGCAGTGAAACAGGGTCTGGGGCCAACGGCCTGACTGTC.

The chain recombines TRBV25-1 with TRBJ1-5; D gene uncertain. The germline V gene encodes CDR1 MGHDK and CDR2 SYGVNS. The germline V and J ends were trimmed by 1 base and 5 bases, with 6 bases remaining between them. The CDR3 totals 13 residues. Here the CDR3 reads CASSESYDQPQHF. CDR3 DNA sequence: TGTGCCAGCAGTGAATCCTACGATCAGCCCCAGCATTTT.

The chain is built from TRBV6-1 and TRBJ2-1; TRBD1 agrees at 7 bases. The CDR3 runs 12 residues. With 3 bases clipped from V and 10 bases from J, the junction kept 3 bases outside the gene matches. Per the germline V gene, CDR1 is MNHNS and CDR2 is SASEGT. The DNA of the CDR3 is TGTGCCAGCAGTGAGACAGGGAAGGAGCAGTTCTTC. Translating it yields CASSETGKEQFF.

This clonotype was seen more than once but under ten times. As DNA, the CDR3 is TGTGCCAGTAGCCAATGGACAGGGGGCACTGAAGCTTTCTTT. This gives the protein CASSQWTGGTEAFF. The rearrangement links TRBV19 to TRBJ1-1, with 10 bases lining up with TRBD1. V lost 6 bases to trimming and J lost 4 bases; unmatched junction nucleotides: 5. CDR1 and CDR2 from the germline V gene are LNHDA and SQIVND (reference sequence). The CDR3 contains 14 residues.

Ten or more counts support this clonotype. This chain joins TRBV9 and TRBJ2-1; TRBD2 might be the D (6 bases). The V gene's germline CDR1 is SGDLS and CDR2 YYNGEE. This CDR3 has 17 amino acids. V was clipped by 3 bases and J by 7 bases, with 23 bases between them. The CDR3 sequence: CASSEWDSRRRGNEQFF. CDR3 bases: TGTGCCAGCAGCGAGTGGGATTCTAGACGCCGGGGGAATGAGCAGTTCTTC.

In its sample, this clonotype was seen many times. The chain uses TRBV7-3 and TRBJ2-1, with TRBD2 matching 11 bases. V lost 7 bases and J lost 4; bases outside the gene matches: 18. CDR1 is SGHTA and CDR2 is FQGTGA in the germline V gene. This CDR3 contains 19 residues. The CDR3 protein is CASTDTGTSGSLSYNEQFF. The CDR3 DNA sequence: TGTGCCAGCACCGACACCGGGACTAGCGGTTCTCTATCGTACAATGAGCAGTTCTTC.

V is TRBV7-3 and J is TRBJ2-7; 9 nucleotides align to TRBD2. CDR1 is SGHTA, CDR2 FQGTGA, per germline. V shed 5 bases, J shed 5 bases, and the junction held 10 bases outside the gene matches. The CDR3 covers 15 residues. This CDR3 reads CASSKRAGTSNEQYF. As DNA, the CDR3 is TGTGCCAGCAGCAAAAGAGCCGGGACTAGCAACGAGCAGTACTTC.

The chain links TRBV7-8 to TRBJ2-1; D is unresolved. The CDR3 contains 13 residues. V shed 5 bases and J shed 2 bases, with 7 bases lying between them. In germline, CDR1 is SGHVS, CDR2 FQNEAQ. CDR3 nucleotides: TGTGCCAGCAGCCCGCTAGCCTACAATGAGCAGTTCTTC. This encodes CASSPLAYNEQFF.

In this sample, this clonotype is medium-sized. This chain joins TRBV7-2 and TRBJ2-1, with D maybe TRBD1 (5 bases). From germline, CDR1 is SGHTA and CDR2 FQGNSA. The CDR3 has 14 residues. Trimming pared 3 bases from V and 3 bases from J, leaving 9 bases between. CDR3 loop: CASSFDRSYNEQFF. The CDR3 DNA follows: TGTGCCAGCAGCTTCGACAGAAGCTACAATGAGCAGTTCTTC.

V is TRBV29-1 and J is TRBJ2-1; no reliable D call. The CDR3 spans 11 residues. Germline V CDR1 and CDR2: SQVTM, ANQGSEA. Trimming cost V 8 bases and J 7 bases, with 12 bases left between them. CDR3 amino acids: CSFGVGNEQFF. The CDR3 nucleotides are TGCAGCTTTGGGGTAGGAAATGAGCAGTTCTTC.

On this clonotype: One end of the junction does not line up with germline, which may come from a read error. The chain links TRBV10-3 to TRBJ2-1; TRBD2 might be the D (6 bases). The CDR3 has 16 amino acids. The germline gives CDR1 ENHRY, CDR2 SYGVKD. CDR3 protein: CASSDSSSGERNEQFF. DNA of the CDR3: TGTGCCAGCAGTGACTCATCGTCGGGAGAGCGGAATGAGCAGTTCTTC.

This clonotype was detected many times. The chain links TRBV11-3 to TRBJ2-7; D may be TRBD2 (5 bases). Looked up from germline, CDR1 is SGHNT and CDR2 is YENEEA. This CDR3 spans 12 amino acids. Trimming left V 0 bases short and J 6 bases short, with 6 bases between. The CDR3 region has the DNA TGTGCCAGCAGCTTAGATGGGAGCGAGCAGTACTTC. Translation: CASSLDGSEQYF.

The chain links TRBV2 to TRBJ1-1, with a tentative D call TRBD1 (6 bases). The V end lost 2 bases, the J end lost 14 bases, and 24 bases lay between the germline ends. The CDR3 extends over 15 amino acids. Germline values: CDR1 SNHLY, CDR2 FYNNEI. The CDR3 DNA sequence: TGTGCCAGCAGTGAATGGGGGGGCGCAGGCACTGGAGCCTTCTTT. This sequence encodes CASSEWGGAGTGAFF.

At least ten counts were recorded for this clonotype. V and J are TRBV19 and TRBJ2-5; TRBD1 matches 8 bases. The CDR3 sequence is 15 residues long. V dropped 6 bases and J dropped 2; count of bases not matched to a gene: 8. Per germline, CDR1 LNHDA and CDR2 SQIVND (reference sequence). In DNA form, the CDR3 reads TGTGCCAGTAGGGAGGGCCGGACAGGGCAAGAGACCCAGTACTTC. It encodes CASREGRTGQETQYF.

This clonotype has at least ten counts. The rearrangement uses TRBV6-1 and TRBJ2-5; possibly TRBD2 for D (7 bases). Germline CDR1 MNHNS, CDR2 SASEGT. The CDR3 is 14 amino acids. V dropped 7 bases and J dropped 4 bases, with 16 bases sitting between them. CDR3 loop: CASTASGGRETQYF. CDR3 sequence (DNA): TGTGCCAGCACGGCGTCGGGGGGCCGAGAGACCCAGTACTTC.

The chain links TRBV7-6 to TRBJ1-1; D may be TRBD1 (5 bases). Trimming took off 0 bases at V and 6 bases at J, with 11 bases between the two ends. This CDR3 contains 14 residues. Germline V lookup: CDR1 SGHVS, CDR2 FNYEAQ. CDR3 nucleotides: TGTGCCAGCAGCTTAGCGCCAGGACATGCTGAAGCTTTCTTT. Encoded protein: CASSLAPGHAEAFF.

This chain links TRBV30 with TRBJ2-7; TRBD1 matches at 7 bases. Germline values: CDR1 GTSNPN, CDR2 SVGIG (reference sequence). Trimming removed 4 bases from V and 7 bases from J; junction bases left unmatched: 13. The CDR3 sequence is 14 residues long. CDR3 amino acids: CAWNTQGQAEEQYF. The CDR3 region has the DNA TGTGCCTGGAACACCCAAGGACAGGCGGAGGAGCAGTACTTC.